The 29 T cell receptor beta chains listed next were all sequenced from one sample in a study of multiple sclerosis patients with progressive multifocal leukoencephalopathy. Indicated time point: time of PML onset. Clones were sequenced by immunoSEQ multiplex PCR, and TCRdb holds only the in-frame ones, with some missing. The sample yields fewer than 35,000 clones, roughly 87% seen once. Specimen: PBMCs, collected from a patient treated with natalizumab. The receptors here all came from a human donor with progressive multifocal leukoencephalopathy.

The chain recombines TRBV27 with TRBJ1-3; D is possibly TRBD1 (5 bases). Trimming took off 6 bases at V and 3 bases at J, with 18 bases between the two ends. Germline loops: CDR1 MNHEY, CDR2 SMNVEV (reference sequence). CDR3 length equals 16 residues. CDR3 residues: CASRTGRPEDGNTIYF. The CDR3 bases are TGTGCCAGCAGGACGGGGCGTCCCGAGGATGGAAACACCATATATTTT.

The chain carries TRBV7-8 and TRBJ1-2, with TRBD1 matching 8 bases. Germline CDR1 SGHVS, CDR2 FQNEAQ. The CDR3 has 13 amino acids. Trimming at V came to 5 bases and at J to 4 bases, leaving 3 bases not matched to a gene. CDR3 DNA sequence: TGTGCCAGCAGCCACAGGGGGATCTATGGCTACACCTTC. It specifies CASSHRGIYGYTF.

The CDR3 bases are TGTGCCAGCAGTTCCTCCGGGACAGGGAGCTACGAGCAGTACTTC. It translates to CASSSSGTGSYEQYF. The chain combines TRBV28 with TRBJ2-7; 9 bases align to TRBD1. Germline V lookup: CDR1 MDHEN, CDR2 SYDVKM. Losses at the gene ends were 4 bases for V and 3 bases for J; bases not matched to a gene: 7. The CDR3 is made up of 15 amino acids.

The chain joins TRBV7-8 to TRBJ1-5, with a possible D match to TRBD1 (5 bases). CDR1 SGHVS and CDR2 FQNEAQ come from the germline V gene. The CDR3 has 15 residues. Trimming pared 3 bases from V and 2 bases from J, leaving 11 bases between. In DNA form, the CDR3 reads TGTGCCAGCAGCTTGTCACGGGGCGGCAATCAGCCCCAGCATTTT. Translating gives CASSLSRGGNQPQHF.

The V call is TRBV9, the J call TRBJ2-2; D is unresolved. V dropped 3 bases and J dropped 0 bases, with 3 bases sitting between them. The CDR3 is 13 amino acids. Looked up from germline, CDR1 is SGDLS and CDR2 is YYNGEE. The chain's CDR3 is CASSGANTGELFF. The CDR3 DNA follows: TGTGCCAGCAGCGGCGCGAACACCGGGGAGCTGTTTTTT.

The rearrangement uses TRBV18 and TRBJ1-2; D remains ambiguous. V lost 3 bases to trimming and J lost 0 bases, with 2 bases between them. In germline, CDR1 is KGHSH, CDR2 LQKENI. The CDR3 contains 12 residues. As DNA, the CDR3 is TGTGCCAGCTCACCTTCTAACTATGGCTACACCTTC. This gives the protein CASSPSNYGYTF.

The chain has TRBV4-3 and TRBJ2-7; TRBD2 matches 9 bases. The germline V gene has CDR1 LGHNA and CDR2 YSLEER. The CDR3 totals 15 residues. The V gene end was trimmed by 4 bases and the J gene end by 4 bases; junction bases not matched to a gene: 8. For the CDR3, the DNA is TGCGCCAGCAGCCGGGCTCTAGCGGGAATTTACGAGCAGTACTTC. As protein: CASSRALAGIYEQYF.

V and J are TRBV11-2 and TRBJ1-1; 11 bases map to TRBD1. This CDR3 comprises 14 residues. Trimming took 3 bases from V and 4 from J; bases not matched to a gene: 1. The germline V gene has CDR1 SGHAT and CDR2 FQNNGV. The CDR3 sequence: CASSLGQGVTEAFF. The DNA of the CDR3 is TGTGCCAGCAGCTTGGGACAGGGGGTCACTGAAGCTTTCTTT.

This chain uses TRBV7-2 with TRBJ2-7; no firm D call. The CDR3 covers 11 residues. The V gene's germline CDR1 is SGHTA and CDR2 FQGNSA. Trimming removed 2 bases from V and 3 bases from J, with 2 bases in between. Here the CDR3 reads CASSLIYEQYF. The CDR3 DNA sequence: TGTGCCAGCAGCTTAATCTACGAGCAGTACTTC.

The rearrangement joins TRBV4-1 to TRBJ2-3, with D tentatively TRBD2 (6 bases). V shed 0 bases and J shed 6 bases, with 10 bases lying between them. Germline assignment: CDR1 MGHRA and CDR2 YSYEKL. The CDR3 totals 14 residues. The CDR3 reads CASSQEEGTDTQYF. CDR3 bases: TGCGCCAGCAGCCAAGAGGAGGGAACGGATACGCAGTATTTT.

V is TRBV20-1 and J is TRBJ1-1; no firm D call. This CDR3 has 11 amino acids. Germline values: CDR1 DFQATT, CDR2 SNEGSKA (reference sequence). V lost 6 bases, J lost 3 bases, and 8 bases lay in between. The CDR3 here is CSARKDTEAFF. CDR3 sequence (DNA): TGCAGTGCCCGAAAAGACACTGAAGCTTTCTTT.

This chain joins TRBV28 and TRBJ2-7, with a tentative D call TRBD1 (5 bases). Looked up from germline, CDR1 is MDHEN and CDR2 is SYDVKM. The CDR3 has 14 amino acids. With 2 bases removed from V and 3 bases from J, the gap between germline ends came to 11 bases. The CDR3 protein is CASSLTVDIYEQYF. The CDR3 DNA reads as TGTGCCAGCAGTTTAACGGTGGACATCTACGAGCAGTACTTC.

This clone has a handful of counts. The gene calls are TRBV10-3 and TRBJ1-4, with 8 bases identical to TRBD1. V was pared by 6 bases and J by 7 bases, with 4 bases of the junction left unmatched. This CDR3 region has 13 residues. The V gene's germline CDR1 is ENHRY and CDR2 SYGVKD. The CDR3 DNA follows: TGTGCCATCAGCCAAGGGACAGGTGAAAAACTGTTTTTT. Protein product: CAISQGTGEKLFF.

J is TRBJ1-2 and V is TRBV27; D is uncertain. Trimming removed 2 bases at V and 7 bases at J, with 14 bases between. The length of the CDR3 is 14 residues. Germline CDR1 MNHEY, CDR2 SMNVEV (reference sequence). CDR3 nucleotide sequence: TGTGCCAGCAGTTTAAGGAGTGCGGCCCCTGGCTACACCTTC. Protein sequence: CASSLRSAAPGYTF.

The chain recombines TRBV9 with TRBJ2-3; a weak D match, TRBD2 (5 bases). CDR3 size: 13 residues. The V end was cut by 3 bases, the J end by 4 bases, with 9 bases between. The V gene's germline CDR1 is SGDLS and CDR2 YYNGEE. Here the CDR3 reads CASSARAADTQYF. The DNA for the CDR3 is TGTGCCAGCAGCGCCAGAGCGGCAGATACGCAGTATTTT. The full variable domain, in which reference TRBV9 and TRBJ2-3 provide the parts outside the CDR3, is DSGVTQTPKHLITATGQRVTLRCSPRSGDLSVYWYQQSLDQGLQFLIQYYNGEERAKGNILERFSAQQFPDLHSELNLSSLELGDSALYFCASSARAADTQYFGPGTRLTVL.

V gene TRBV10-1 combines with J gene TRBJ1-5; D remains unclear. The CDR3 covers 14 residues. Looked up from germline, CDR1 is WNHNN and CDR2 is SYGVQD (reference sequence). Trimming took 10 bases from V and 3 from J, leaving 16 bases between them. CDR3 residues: CATCPREFNQPQHF. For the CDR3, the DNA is TGCGCCACGTGCCCAAGAGAATTCAATCAGCCCCAGCATTTT.

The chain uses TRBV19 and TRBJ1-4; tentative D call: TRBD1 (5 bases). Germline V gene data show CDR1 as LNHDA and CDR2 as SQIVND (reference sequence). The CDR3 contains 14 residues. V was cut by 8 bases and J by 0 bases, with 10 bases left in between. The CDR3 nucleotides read TGTGCCAGTCGCATGACAGCAACTAATGAAAAACTGTTTTTT. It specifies CASRMTATNEKLFF.

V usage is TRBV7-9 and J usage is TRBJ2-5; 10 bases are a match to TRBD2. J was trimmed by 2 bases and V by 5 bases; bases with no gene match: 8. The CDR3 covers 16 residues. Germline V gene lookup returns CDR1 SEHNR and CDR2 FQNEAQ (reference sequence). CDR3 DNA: TGTGCCAGCAGCATTATTCGGACTAGCGGACAAGAGACCCAGTACTTC. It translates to CASSIIRTSGQETQYF.

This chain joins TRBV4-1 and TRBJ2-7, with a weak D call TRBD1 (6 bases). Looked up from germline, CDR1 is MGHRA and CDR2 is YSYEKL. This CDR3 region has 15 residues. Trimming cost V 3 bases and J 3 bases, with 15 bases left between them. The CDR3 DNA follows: TGCGCCAGCAGCCACACGACAGGAGGTTACTACGAGCAGTACTTC. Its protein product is CASSHTTGGYYEQYF.

CDR3 DNA: TGTGCCAGCAGCCCCGGGGACGGGAGGTTTCATCCAACAAAAACAATTCAGTACTTC. Translated: CASSPGDGRFHPTKTIQYF. V gene TRBV7-2 combines with J gene TRBJ2-4; TRBD2 matches 7 bases. Germline CDR1 SGHTA, CDR2 FQGNSA. V trimming: 5 bases; J trimming: 10 bases; junction bases outside the gene matches: 26. The CDR3 is 19 residues long.

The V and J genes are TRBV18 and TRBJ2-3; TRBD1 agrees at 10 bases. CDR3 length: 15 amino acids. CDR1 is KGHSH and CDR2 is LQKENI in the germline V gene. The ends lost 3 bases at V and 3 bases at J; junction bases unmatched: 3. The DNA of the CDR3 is TGTGCCAGCTCACCGCGACAGGGGGCAACAGATACGCAGTATTTT. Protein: CASSPRQGATDTQYF. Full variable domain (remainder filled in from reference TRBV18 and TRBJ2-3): NAGVMQNPRHLVRRRGQEARLRCSPMKGHSHVYWYRQLPEEGLKFMVYLQKENIIDESGMPKERFSAEFPKEGPSILRIQQVVRGDSAAYFCASSPRQGATDTQYFGPGTRLTVL.

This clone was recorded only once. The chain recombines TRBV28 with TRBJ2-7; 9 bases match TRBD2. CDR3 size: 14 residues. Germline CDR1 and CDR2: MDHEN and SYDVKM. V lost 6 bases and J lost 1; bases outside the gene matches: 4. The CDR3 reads CASRLAGLSYEQYF. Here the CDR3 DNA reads TGTGCCAGCAGACTAGCGGGCCTATCCTACGAGCAGTACTTC.

The CDR3 coding sequence is TGTGCCAGCAGTTACGGGCTAGCGGTAGCCAAAAACATTCAGTACTTC. It codes for CASSYGLAVAKNIQYF. The chain is built from TRBV6-5 and TRBJ2-4; 7 positions match TRBD2. CDR3 size: 16 residues. In germline, CDR1 is MNHEY, CDR2 SVGAGI. The V gene end was trimmed by 2 bases and the J gene end by 0 bases; junction bases not matched to a gene: 4.

Written as DNA, the CDR3 is TGTGCCAGCAGCTTACGGAGGGGCAATCAGCCCCAGCATTTT. Protein sequence: CASSLRRGNQPQHF. V usage is TRBV7-2 and J usage is TRBJ1-5; no reliable D call. The germline V gene has CDR1 SGHTA and CDR2 FQGNSA. CDR3 length: 14 residues. Trimming removed 2 bases at V and 2 bases at J, with 7 bases between.

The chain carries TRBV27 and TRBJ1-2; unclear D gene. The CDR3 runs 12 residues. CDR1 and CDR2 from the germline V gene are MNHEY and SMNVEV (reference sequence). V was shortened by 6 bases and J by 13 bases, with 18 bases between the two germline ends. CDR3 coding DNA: TGTGCCAGCAGCTCCACGCCTGGTAGGACCACCTTC. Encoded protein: CASSSTPGRTTF.

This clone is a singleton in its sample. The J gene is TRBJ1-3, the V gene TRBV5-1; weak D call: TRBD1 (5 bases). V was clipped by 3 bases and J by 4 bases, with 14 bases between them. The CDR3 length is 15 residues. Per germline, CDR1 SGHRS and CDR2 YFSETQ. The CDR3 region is CASSWDGAFGNTIYF. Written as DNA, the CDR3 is TGCGCCAGCAGCTGGGACGGGGCCTTCGGAAACACCATATATTTT.

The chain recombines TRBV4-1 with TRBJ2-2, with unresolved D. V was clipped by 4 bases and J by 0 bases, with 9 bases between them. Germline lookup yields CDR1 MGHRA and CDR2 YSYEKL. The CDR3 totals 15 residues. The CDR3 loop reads CASSPLIANTGELFF. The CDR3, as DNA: TGCGCCAGCAGCCCCTTGATCGCGAACACCGGGGAGCTGTTTTTT.

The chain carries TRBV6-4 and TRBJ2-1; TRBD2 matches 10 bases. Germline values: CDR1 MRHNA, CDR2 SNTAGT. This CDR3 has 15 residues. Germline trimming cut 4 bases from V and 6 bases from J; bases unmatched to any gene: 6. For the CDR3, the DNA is TGTGCCAGCAGTGTCACTAGCGGGACGGGCAATGAGCAGTTCTTC. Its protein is CASSVTSGTGNEQFF.

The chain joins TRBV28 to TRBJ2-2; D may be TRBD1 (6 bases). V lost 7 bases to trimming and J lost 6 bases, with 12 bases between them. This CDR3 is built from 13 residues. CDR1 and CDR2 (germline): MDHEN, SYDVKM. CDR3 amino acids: CASTPGVAGELFF. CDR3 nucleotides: TGTGCCAGCACCCCAGGGGTTGCCGGGGAGCTGTTTTTT.